Below, 2 T cell receptor beta chains from the same sample are listed, as sequenced in a study of shared clonotypes between healthy human individuals. CD45RO negativity and positive selection for CCR7 defined naive CD8 cells, a population that excluded terminally differentiated effector memory CD45RA+ cells. The table came from immunoSEQ multiplex PCR; TCRdb's copy has only in-frame clones and leaves some out. In the table there are some 2,000,000 clones, approximately 95% of which are singletons. The sequencing input was naive CD8+ T cells sorted from blood. The receptors shown here come from a man younger than 35 in good health.

V and J are TRBV7-9 and TRBJ2-7, with D possibly matching TRBD1 (6 bases). The CDR3 is made up of 14 amino acids. Trimming removed 4 bases from V and 5 bases from J, with 15 bases in between. CDR1 and CDR2 (germline): SEHNR, FQNEAQ (reference sequence). The CDR3, as DNA: TGTGCCAGCAGCTCAGGGGACACTATCCACGAGCAGTACTTC. Translated, it gives CASSSGDTIHEQYF.

To note about this clone: In the same sample, other DNA sequences code for this CDR3. J is TRBJ1-1 and V is TRBV9; TRBD1 matches 8 bases. Germline CDR1 reads SGDLS; CDR2 reads YYNGEE. V dropped 2 bases and J dropped 4; count of bases not matched to a gene: 7. The CDR3 is 15 amino acids. CDR3 sequence reads: CASSVAGTGVTEAFF. The CDR3 nucleotides are TGTGCCAGCAGCGTTGCGGGGACAGGTGTCACTGAAGCTTTCTTT.